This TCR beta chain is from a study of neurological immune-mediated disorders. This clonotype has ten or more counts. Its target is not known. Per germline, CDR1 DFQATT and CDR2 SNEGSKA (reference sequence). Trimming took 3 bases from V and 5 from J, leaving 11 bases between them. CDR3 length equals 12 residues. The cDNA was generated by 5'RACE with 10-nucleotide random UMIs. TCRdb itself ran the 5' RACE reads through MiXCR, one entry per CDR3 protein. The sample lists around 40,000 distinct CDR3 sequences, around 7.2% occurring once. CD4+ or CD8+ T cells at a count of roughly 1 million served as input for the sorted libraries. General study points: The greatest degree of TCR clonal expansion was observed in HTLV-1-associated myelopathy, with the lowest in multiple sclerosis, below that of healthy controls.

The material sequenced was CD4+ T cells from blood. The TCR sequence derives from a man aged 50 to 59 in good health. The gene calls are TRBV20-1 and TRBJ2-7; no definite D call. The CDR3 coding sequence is TGCAGTGCTAGTGGAACGGCCGACGAGCAGTACTTC. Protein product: CSASGTADEQYF.